A selection of T cell receptor beta chains follows, all from one sample in a study of blood T cell repertoires in COVID-19. Repertoires were generated with immunoSEQ multiplex PCR, while TCRdb's copy carries only in-frame clones and drops some. Seen here are about 230,000 clones, about 84% observed once, and the top ten hold roughly 8%. Specimen: peripheral blood. These receptors all come from a woman of 80 years or more with acute or convalescent COVID-19. The CDR3 runs from the conserved cysteine through the conserved F or W. D genes are given only for firm matches. Size is stated for part of the rows, as once, few or many counts, or as a class when the clone is expanded.

clone size: .
V gene: TRBV19
D gene: TRBD1
J gene: TRBJ1-3
CDR3 protein: CASSPYPGTGTWNTIYF
CDR3 DNA: TGTGCCAGTAGTCCCTACCCCGGGACAGGGACGTGGAACACCATATATTTT

clone size: once
V gene: TRBV28
D gene: TRBD2
J gene: TRBJ2-2
CDR3 protein: CASSYSGLAGTGELFF
CDR3 DNA: TGTGCCAGCAGCTACTCGGGACTAGCTGGCACCGGGGAGCTGTTTTTT

clone size: .
V gene: TRBV28
D gene: TRBD1
J gene: TRBJ1-2
CDR3 protein: CASRPGQGALYGYTF
CDR3 DNA: TGTGCCAGCAGGCCGGGACAGGGGGCTCTGTATGGCTACACCTTC

clone size: .
V gene: TRBV3-1/TRBV3-2
D gene: TRBD2
J gene: TRBJ2-1
CDR3 protein: CASSPQSGRAGKFF
CDR3 DNA: TGTGCCAGCAGCCCGCAGAGCGGGAGGGCGGGGAAGTTCTTC

clone size: .
V gene: TRBV6-2/TRBV6-3
D gene: .
J gene: TRBJ2-4
CDR3 protein: CASSYNRGYGKNIQYF
CDR3 DNA: TGTGCCAGCAGTTACAATCGGGGTTACGGCAAAAACATTCAGTACTTC

clone size: .
V gene: TRBV9
D gene: .
J gene: TRBJ2-1
CDR3 protein: CASSPQGEIYNEQFF
CDR3 DNA: TGTGCCAGCAGCCCCCAAGGGGAAATCTACAATGAGCAGTTCTTC

clone size: .
V gene: TRBV18
D gene: .
J gene: TRBJ2-7
CDR3 protein: CASSPHPPGTNGYEQYF
CDR3 DNA: TGTGCCAGCTCACCCCATCCCCCTGGAACTAACGGCTACGAGCAGTACTTC

clone size: .
V gene: TRBV10-3
D gene: .
J gene: TRBJ2-7
CDR3 protein: CAISDGQLYEQYF
CDR3 DNA: TGTGCCATCAGTGACGGACAACTCTACGAGCAGTACTTC

clone size: .
V gene: TRBV3-1/TRBV3-2
D gene: TRBD1
J gene: TRBJ2-5
CDR3 protein: CASTSTGGFQETQYF
CDR3 DNA: TGTGCCAGCACCTCGACAGGGGGCTTCCAAGAGACCCAGTACTTC

clone size: .
V gene: TRBV18
D gene: .
J gene: TRBJ1-4
CDR3 protein: CASSTSQTSTNEKLFF
CDR3 DNA: TGTGCCAGCTCAACATCTCAGACATCAACTAATGAAAAACTGTTTTTT

clone size: once
V gene: TRBV11-3
D gene: .
J gene: TRBJ2-7
CDR3 protein: CASSLARDYEQYF
CDR3 DNA: TGTGCCAGCAGCTTAGCGAGGGATTACGAGCAGTACTTC

clone size: .
V gene: TRBV6-6
D gene: .
J gene: TRBJ2-3
CDR3 protein: CASSPLSHSGGMDTQYF
CDR3 DNA: TGTGCCAGCAGTCCCCTTTCCCATTCCGGGGGTATGGATACGCAGTATTTT

clone size: .
V gene: TRBV5-1
D gene: .
J gene: TRBJ1-4
CDR3 protein: CASRQGRGEKLFF
CDR3 DNA: TGCGCCAGCAGACAAGGCAGGGGAGAAAAACTGTTTTTT

clone size: .
V gene: TRBV18
D gene: .
J gene: TRBJ1-1
CDR3 protein: CASSPKTGVRTEAFF
CDR3 DNA: TGTGCCAGCTCACCTAAGACCGGGGTACGCACTGAAGCTTTCTTT

clone size: .
V gene: TRBV10-1
D gene: .
J gene: TRBJ2-5
CDR3 protein: CASSKPLAVTEETQYF
CDR3 DNA: TGCGCCAGCAGCAAGCCATTAGCGGTTACGGAGGAGACCCAGTACTTC

clone size: .
V gene: TRBV4-2
D gene: .
J gene: TRBJ2-1
CDR3 protein: CASSQGLASYNEQFF
CDR3 DNA: TGTGCCAGCAGCCAAGGGCTAGCGTCCTACAATGAGCAGTTCTTC

clone size: few
V gene: TRBV5-5
D gene: TRBD2
J gene: TRBJ2-1
CDR3 protein: CASSLLAASYNEQFF
CDR3 DNA: TGTGCCAGCAGCTTACTAGCGGCCTCCTACAATGAGCAGTTCTTC

clone size: .
V gene: TRBV29-1
D gene: TRBD1
J gene: TRBJ2-7
CDR3 protein: CSVGPWGQGTYEQYF
CDR3 DNA: TGCAGCGTGGGGCCCTGGGGACAGGGTACCTACGAGCAGTACTTC

clone size: .
V gene: TRBV18
D gene: .
J gene: TRBJ2-7
CDR3 protein: CASSPGRRGNEQYF
CDR3 DNA: TGTGCCAGCTCCCCAGGGAGGAGGGGCAACGAGCAGTACTTC

clone size: .
V gene: TRBV4-1
D gene: TRBD1
J gene: TRBJ2-1
CDR3 protein: CASSTGTGIYNEQFF
CDR3 DNA: TGCGCCAGCAGCACTGGGACAGGGATCTACAATGAGCAGTTCTTC

clone size: .
V gene: TRBV5-1
D gene: .
J gene: TRBJ1-6
CDR3 protein: CASRGLSDSPLHF
CDR3 DNA: TGCGCCAGCAGAGGACTTAGTGATTCACCCCTCCACTTT

clone size: .
V gene: TRBV25-1
D gene: TRBD1
J gene: TRBJ1-2
CDR3 protein: CASSPQGPDGYTF
CDR3 DNA: TGTGCCAGCAGTCCACAGGGGCCGGATGGCTACACCTTC

clone size: few
V gene: TRBV19
D gene: TRBD1
J gene: TRBJ2-1
CDR3 protein: CASSIPKDRLGDNEQFF
CDR3 DNA: TGTGCCAGTAGTATCCCCAAGGACAGGTTAGGGGACAATGAGCAGTTCTTC

clone size: .
V gene: TRBV7-8
D gene: .
J gene: TRBJ1-1
CDR3 protein: CASSLEPQVYTEAFF
CDR3 DNA: TGTGCCAGCAGCTTAGAACCTCAGGTTTACACTGAAGCTTTCTTT

clone size: .
V gene: TRBV27
D gene: TRBD1
J gene: TRBJ2-4
CDR3 protein: CASSLQGARVNIQYF
CDR3 DNA: TGTGCCAGCAGTTTACAGGGGGCGAGGGTAAACATTCAGTACTTC

clone size: .
V gene: TRBV30
D gene: TRBD1
J gene: TRBJ2-3
CDR3 protein: CAWSNLQGAGTDTQYF
CDR3 DNA: TGTGCCTGGAGTAACCTACAGGGGGCCGGCACAGATACGCAGTATTTT

clone size: .
V gene: TRBV5-1
D gene: TRBD2
J gene: TRBJ2-1
CDR3 protein: CASSLNPLAGANEQFF
CDR3 DNA: TGCGCCAGCAGCTTGAACCCACTAGCGGGAGCCAATGAGCAGTTCTTC

clone size: once
V gene: TRBV6-5
D gene: TRBD1
J gene: TRBJ1-2
CDR3 protein: CASSSPGQTNYGYTF
CDR3 DNA: TGTGCCAGCAGTTCACCGGGACAGACTAACTATGGCTACACCTTC

clone size: .
V gene: TRBV6-2/TRBV6-3
D gene: .
J gene: TRBJ2-5
CDR3 protein: CASSYGSVLYQETQYF
CDR3 DNA: TGTGCCAGCAGTTACGGCTCAGTTCTGTACCAAGAGACCCAGTACTTC

clone size: .
V gene: TRBV28
D gene: .
J gene: TRBJ2-3
CDR3 protein: CASSLNRRGSTDTQYF
CDR3 DNA: TGTGCCAGCAGTTTAAACCGGAGAGGGAGCACAGATACGCAGTATTTT

clone size: .
V gene: TRBV7-9
D gene: TRBD1
J gene: TRBJ1-1
CDR3 protein: CASSSRGKSGTGNTEAFF
CDR3 DNA: TGTGCCAGCAGCTCCCGGGGAAAATCCGGGACAGGGAACACTGAAGCTTTCTTT

clone size: few
V gene: TRBV9
D gene: TRBD1
J gene: TRBJ1-2
CDR3 protein: CASSVERGTGSGYGYTF
CDR3 DNA: TGTGCCAGCAGCGTAGAACGCGGGACAGGGTCGGGTTATGGCTACACCTTC

clone size: .
V gene: TRBV30
D gene: TRBD2
J gene: TRBJ2-3
CDR3 protein: CAWSFFGTTFSDTQYF
CDR3 DNA: TGTGCCTGGAGTTTTTTTGGGACTACCTTCTCAGATACGCAGTATTTT

clone size: .
V gene: TRBV4-2
D gene: TRBD2
J gene: TRBJ2-3
CDR3 protein: CASSQDAGGPPDTQYF
CDR3 DNA: TGTGCCAGCAGCCAAGATGCGGGAGGGCCACCAGATACGCAGTATTTT

clone size: .
V gene: TRBV7-8
D gene: .
J gene: TRBJ1-6
CDR3 protein: CASSLRSSSYNSPLHF
CDR3 DNA: TGTGCCAGCAGCTTACGGTCGAGCTCCTATAATTCACCCCTCCACTTT

clone size: .
V gene: TRBV20-1
D gene: .
J gene: TRBJ2-1
CDR3 protein: CSARSDNEQFF
CDR3 DNA: TGCAGTGCCCGCTCGGACAATGAGCAGTTCTTC

clone size: .
V gene: TRBV5-1
D gene: TRBD1
J gene: TRBJ2-7
CDR3 protein: CASSLWGTGTYEQYF
CDR3 DNA: TGCGCCAGCAGCTTGTGGGGGACAGGGACCTACGAGCAGTACTTC

clone size: .
V gene: TRBV11-2
D gene: .
J gene: TRBJ2-4
CDR3 protein: CASAGLKQGIQYF
CDR3 DNA: TGTGCCAGCGCCGGCCTGAAGCAGGGCATTCAGTACTTC

clone size: .
V gene: TRBV6-2/TRBV6-3
D gene: .
J gene: TRBJ2-7
CDR3 protein: CASSGGVSVYGEQYF
CDR3 DNA: TGTGCCAGCAGCGGAGGGGTTTCGGTCTACGGCGAGCAGTACTTC

clone size: .
V gene: TRBV3-1/TRBV3-2
D gene: .
J gene: TRBJ1-5
CDR3 protein: CASSRMGREQPQHF
CDR3 DNA: TGTGCCAGCAGCCGGATGGGGAGGGAACAGCCCCAGCATTTT

clone size: .
V gene: TRBV10-1
D gene: .
J gene: TRBJ1-1
CDR3 protein: CASSESWQGKTEAFF
CDR3 DNA: TGCGCCAGCAGTGAATCATGGCAGGGGAAAACTGAAGCTTTCTTT

clone size: few
V gene: TRBV5-1
D gene: TRBD1
J gene: TRBJ1-1
CDR3 protein: CASSMTGGRLDTEAFF
CDR3 DNA: TGCGCCAGCAGCATGACAGGGGGCCGGTTAGACACTGAAGCTTTCTTT

clone size: .
V gene: TRBV28
D gene: .
J gene: TRBJ1-1
CDR3 protein: CASNPGDEAFF
CDR3 DNA: TGTGCCAGCAATCCAGGGGATGAAGCTTTCTTT

clone size: .
V gene: TRBV24-1
D gene: TRBD2
J gene: TRBJ2-5
CDR3 protein: CATSDRTTSALRAQYF
CDR3 DNA: TGTGCCACCAGTGACCGGACGACTAGCGCCCTACGGGCCCAGTACTTC

clone size: .
V gene: TRBV7-3
D gene: .
J gene: TRBJ2-3
CDR3 protein: CASSSPGEGAGDTQYF
CDR3 DNA: TGTGCCAGCAGCAGTCCTGGAGAGGGAGCGGGAGATACGCAGTATTTT

clone size: .
V gene: TRBV4-1
D gene: .
J gene: TRBJ1-5
CDR3 protein: CASSQERGLVNQPQHF
CDR3 DNA: TGCGCCAGCAGCCAAGAGCGGGGGCTGGTCAATCAGCCCCAGCATTTT

clone size: .
V gene: TRBV19
D gene: .
J gene: TRBJ1-6
CDR3 protein: CASMSRWNSPLHF
CDR3 DNA: TGTGCCAGTATGAGTCGTTGGAATTCACCCCTCCACTTT

clone size: .
V gene: TRBV7-2
D gene: .
J gene: TRBJ1-6
CDR3 protein: CASSVDSRFGYNSPLHF
CDR3 DNA: TGTGCCAGCAGCGTGGACAGCCGATTTGGATATAATTCACCCCTCCACTTT

clone size: .
V gene: TRBV7-9
D gene: TRBD1
J gene: TRBJ2-6
CDR3 protein: CASSLDRAGANVLTF
CDR3 DNA: TGTGCCAGCAGCCTCGACAGGGCTGGGGCCAACGTCCTGACTTTC

clone size: .
V gene: TRBV18
D gene: .
J gene: TRBJ2-7
CDR3 protein: CASSPPTGDGQYF
CDR3 DNA: TGTGCCAGCTCACCACCGACGGGGGACGGGCAGTACTTC

clone size: many
V gene: TRBV18
D gene: TRBD1
J gene: TRBJ1-1
CDR3 protein: CASSPRQGPGTEAFF
CDR3 DNA: TGTGCCAGCTCACCACGACAGGGCCCAGGCACTGAAGCTTTCTTT

clone size: .
V gene: TRBV18
D gene: TRBD1
J gene: TRBJ1-1
CDR3 protein: CASSRQGNTEAFF
CDR3 DNA: TGTGCCAGCTCACGACAGGGGAACACTGAAGCTTTCTTT

clone size: .
V gene: TRBV14
D gene: .
J gene: TRBJ2-3
CDR3 protein: CASSTGREGTQYF
CDR3 DNA: TGTGCCAGCAGCACTGGGCGCGAAGGTACGCAGTATTTT